These 17 T cell receptor beta chains originate from one sample sequenced in a study of shared clonotypes between healthy human individuals. TCRdb keeps only in-frame clones here, not all; method: immunoSEQ multiplex PCR. The repertoire holds some 790,000 clones, with roughly 72% as singletons. The sequenced material came from memory CD4+ T cells sorted from blood. As to subset: CD45RA-negative fraction. These receptors were taken from a woman in her 30s in good health.

The chain couples TRBV28 to TRBJ1-5; D is unclear. Trimming removed 7 bases at V and 5 bases at J, with 18 bases between. Looked up from germline, CDR1 is MDHEN and CDR2 is SYDVKM. CDR3 length equals 15 residues. The CDR3, as DNA: TGTGCCAGCAATCCTCTGTCAGGTTTCGATCAGCCCCAGCATTTT. Its translation is CASNPLSGFDQPQHF.

This chain links TRBV18 with TRBJ2-2, with D hard to call. The CDR3 is made up of 17 amino acids. Germline V lookup: CDR1 KGHSH, CDR2 LQKENI. The ends were cut back, 3 bases at V and 0 bases at J, with 14 bases in the middle. CDR3 bases: TGTGCCAGCTCACCCGTCAGTCATTACGCGAACACCGGGGAGCTGTTTTTT. It codes for CASSPVSHYANTGELFF.

The chain has TRBV5-1 and TRBJ2-5; 8 bases are shared with TRBD1. V was pared by 7 bases and J by 4 bases, with 9 bases of the junction left unmatched. This CDR3 region has 14 residues. Germline CDR1 and CDR2: SGHRS and YFSETQ. The CDR3 reads CASRNRGVRETQYF. Here the CDR3 DNA reads TGCGCCAGCCGAAACAGGGGGGTCCGAGAGACCCAGTACTTC.

CDR3 bases: TGTGCCAGTAGTCAAACAGGGGCGGAGACCCAGTACTTC. Translated, it gives CASSQTGAETQYF. This chain links TRBV19 with TRBJ2-5; 7 bases map to TRBD1. This CDR3 has 13 residues. V lost 5 bases and J lost 5; bases outside the gene matches: 5. Germline lookup yields CDR1 LNHDA and CDR2 SQIVND (reference sequence).

V is TRBV4-1 and J is TRBJ1-5; a possible D gene is TRBD1 (5 bases). There are 14 residues in the CDR3. CDR1 and CDR2 (germline): MGHRA, YSYEKL. The germline V and J ends were trimmed by 4 bases and 7 bases, with 14 bases remaining between them. CDR3 residues: CASSLTRRGQPQHF. As DNA, the CDR3 is TGCGCCAGCAGCCTCACCAGGAGGGGACAGCCCCAGCATTTT.

This clone was seen a few times. This chain connects TRBV11-2 to TRBJ2-5; possible D gene TRBD2, 5 bases. The CDR3 covers 15 residues. CDR1 is SGHAT, CDR2 FQNNGV, per germline. With 1 base removed from V and 7 bases from J, the gap between germline ends came to 16 bases. The DNA of the CDR3 is TGTGCCAGCAGCTTAGCGGCCGGGGAAAGAGTGACCCAGTACTTC. Amino acids: CASSLAAGERVTQYF. Drawing the rest from reference TRBV11-2 and TRBJ2-5, the complete variable domain is EAGVAQSPRYKIIEKRQSVAFWCNPISGHATLYWYQQILGQGPKLLIQFQNNGVVDDSQLPKDRFSAERLKGVDSTLKIQPAKLEDSAVYLCASSLAAGERVTQYFGPGTRLLVL.

The V and J genes are TRBV28 and TRBJ2-1; no reliable D call. Germline assignment: CDR1 MDHEN and CDR2 SYDVKM. This CDR3 is built from 15 residues. V was cut by 2 bases and J by 0 bases, with 8 bases left in between. CDR3: CASSLHASSYNEQFF. In DNA, the CDR3 is TGTGCCAGCAGTTTACACGCGAGCTCCTACAATGAGCAGTTCTTC.

The CDR3 is CASSLGYSGIYNEQFF. CDR3 nucleotides: TGTGCCAGCAGCTTAGGGTATAGCGGGATATACAATGAGCAGTTCTTC. The chain links TRBV11-3 to TRBJ2-1; 8 bases fit TRBD2. The CDR3 is 16 residues long. The trim removed 1 base at V and 4 bases at J, leaving 6 bases unmatched. Germline values: CDR1 SGHNT, CDR2 YENEEA.

This clone was observed once. In the same sample, other DNA sequences code for this CDR3. This sequence joins TRBV6-5 and TRBJ1-1; D ambiguous. CDR3 length: 14 residues. Germline loops: CDR1 MNHEY, CDR2 SVGAGI. The V and J ends lost 2 bases and 3 bases respectively, with 10 bases between them. The CDR3 protein is CASSYEGRDTEAFF. The DNA of the CDR3 is TGTGCCAGCAGTTACGAGGGAAGGGACACTGAAGCTTTCTTT.

The CDR3 sequence is CASSPPWPRGDYGYTF. In DNA, the CDR3 is TGTGCCAGCAGTCCACCTTGGCCTCGGGGCGACTATGGCTACACCTTC. This chain uses TRBV28 with TRBJ1-2, with D possibly matching TRBD1 (5 bases). CDR3 size: 16 residues. Germline loops: CDR1 MDHEN, CDR2 SYDVKM. V shed 5 bases and J shed 3 bases, with 19 bases lying between them.

Concerning this clone itself: A much larger clone differs by one base, so this may be a read error. V and J are TRBV14 and TRBJ2-5; D is possibly TRBD1 (8 bases). Trimming pared 2 bases from V and 5 bases from J, leaving 18 bases between. The CDR3 is made up of 16 amino acids. Looked up from germline, CDR1 is SGHDN and CDR2 is FVKESK. The CDR3 region has the DNA TGTGCCAGCAGCCAACAGGGGGCGGGAGCGGGGGAGACCCAGTACTTC. It encodes CASSQQGAGAGETQYF.

V is TRBV7-8 and J is TRBJ1-3, with TRBD1 as a possible D gene (6 bases). The length of the CDR3 is 12 residues. V gave up 5 bases and J gave up 14 bases, with 16 bases separating them. Germline lookup yields CDR1 SGHVS and CDR2 FQNEAQ. CDR3 protein: CASSIPGEGLYF. The CDR3 DNA reads as TGTGCCAGCAGCATCCCAGGGGAGGGTTTATATTTT. The full variable domain, completed using reference TRBV7-8 and TRBJ1-3, is GAGVSQSPRYKVAKRGQDVALRCDPISGHVSLFWYQQALGQGPEFLTYFQNEAQLDKSGLPSDRFFAERPEGSVSTLKIQRTQQEDSAVYLCASSIPGEGLYFGEGSWLTVV.

The V gene is TRBV5-1, the J gene TRBJ1-4, with 8 nucleotides matching TRBD1. The trim removed 0 bases at V and 8 bases at J, leaving 6 bases unmatched. Germline-derived CDR1 and CDR2 are SGHRS and YFSETQ. The CDR3 contains 15 residues. The CDR3 is CASSLAGTGGEKLFF. In nucleotides, the CDR3 is TGCGCCAGCAGCTTGGCCGGGACAGGTGGCGAAAAACTGTTTTTT.

This clone was counted between two and nine times. The chain uses TRBV9 and TRBJ2-1; D uncertain. V was shortened by 0 bases and J by 7 bases, with 20 bases between the two germline ends. Germline loops: CDR1 SGDLS, CDR2 YYNGEE. The CDR3 is made up of 17 amino acids. CDR3 amino acids: CASSVATASPTGNEQFF. CDR3 DNA sequence: TGTGCCAGCAGCGTAGCTACTGCCAGCCCGACTGGAAATGAGCAGTTCTTC. Full variable domain (outside the CDR3, taken from reference TRBV9 and TRBJ2-1): DSGVTQTPKHLITATGQRVTLRCSPRSGDLSVYWYQQSLDQGLQFLIQYYNGEERAKGNILERFSAQQFPDLHSELNLSSLELGDSALYFCASSVATASPTGNEQFFGPGTRLTVL.

The V call is TRBV20-1, the J call TRBJ2-1, with a possible D match to TRBD2 (5 bases). V lost 4 bases, J lost 10 bases, and 8 bases lay in between. The CDR3 has 10 residues. Germline loops: CDR1 DFQATT, CDR2 SNEGSKA (reference sequence). The DNA of the CDR3 is TGCAGTGCTAAGAGGGAGGAGCAGTTCTTC. This sequence encodes CSAKREEQFF.

The rearrangement links TRBV7-2 to TRBJ2-1, with D unresolved. Germline loops: CDR1 SGHTA, CDR2 FQGNSA. CDR3 size: 13 residues. V lost 4 bases to trimming and J lost 7 bases, with 11 bases between them. The CDR3 loop is CASSSYGKNEQFF. The CDR3 DNA reads TGTGCCAGCAGCTCGTACGGCAAAAATGAGCAGTTCTTC.

The rearrangement uses TRBV27 and TRBJ1-5; D call uncertain. This CDR3 has 15 residues. Germline V gene lookup returns CDR1 MNHEY and CDR2 SMNVEV (reference sequence). The ends were cut back, 0 bases at V and 4 bases at J, with 10 bases in the middle. CDR3 residues: CASSLSPVVNQPQHF. CDR3 DNA: TGTGCCAGCAGTTTATCTCCGGTGGTGAATCAGCCCCAGCATTTT.